Presented here are 17 T cell receptor beta chains from one specimen sequenced in a study of immune evolution from preneoplasia to lung adenocarcinoma. Using immunoSEQ multiplex PCR, the repertoire was profiled, and TCRdb retains in-frame clones only, with some absent. Of some 41,000 clones listed, roughly 80% are singletons. The source material was FFPE invasive lung adenocarcinoma tissue. The receptor set was obtained from a person in their sixties or seventies with lung adenocarcinoma.

This clone was counted between two and nine times. The gene calls are TRBV6-1 and TRBJ1-2, with no clear D. Germline V CDR1 and CDR2: MNHNS, SASEGT. The CDR3 has 15 amino acids. The V gene lost 7 bases and the J gene lost 11 bases, with 26 bases spanning the gap. The CDR3 bases are TGTGCCAGCACCGACGTAAGAAGTACCTCACTTTTTTACACCTTC. Its protein product is CASTDVRSTSLFYTF.

The J gene is TRBJ2-7, the V gene TRBV6-5, with D tentatively TRBD1 or TRBD2 (6 bases each). The CDR3 consists of 11 residues. Germline-derived CDR1 and CDR2 are MNHEY and SVGAGI. The V and J ends lost 6 bases and 6 bases respectively, with 9 bases between them. The CDR3 is CASSEGGEQYF. The CDR3 DNA reads as TGTGCCAGCAGCGAGGGGGGCGAGCAGTACTTC.

This chain joins TRBV28 and TRBJ2-1, with 13 bases aligning to TRBD2. The CDR3 runs to 18 residues. Germline CDR1 and CDR2: MDHEN and SYDVKM. V shed 1 base and J 4 bases; nucleotides not matched to a gene: 7. CDR3 region: CASSLSKGLAGPYNEQFF. CDR3 bases: TGTGCCAGCAGTTTATCTAAGGGACTAGCGGGACCATACAATGAGCAGTTCTTC.

The chain has TRBV9 and TRBJ2-3; D unresolved. The germline gives CDR1 SGDLS, CDR2 YYNGEE. The CDR3 has 13 residues. V dropped 0 bases and J dropped 4 bases, with 6 bases sitting between them. CDR3 in amino acids: CASSVDGPDTQYF. CDR3 bases: TGTGCCAGCAGCGTAGATGGGCCAGATACGCAGTATTTT.

V and J are TRBV29-1 and TRBJ1-2; no clear D gene. The CDR3 is 13 amino acids. V gave up 6 bases and J gave up 6 bases, with 17 bases separating them. Germline V gives CDR1 SQVTM, CDR2 ANQGSEA. CDR3 DNA sequence: TGCAGCGTCCAACCGACCTCGGCCAATGGCTACACCTTC. Its translation: CSVQPTSANGYTF.

This clone was recorded once. The V gene is TRBV4-3, the J gene TRBJ2-7; the D gene is possibly TRBD2 (6 bases). The germline V gene encodes CDR1 LGHNA and CDR2 YSLEER. V was cut by 4 bases and J by 3 bases, with 19 bases left in between. This CDR3 has 16 residues. For the CDR3, the DNA is TGCGCCAGCAGCCCCAGCCGGCGGATAGCGGACTACGAGCAGTACTTC. Translated: CASSPSRRIADYEQYF.

V usage is TRBV27 and J usage is TRBJ2-3; TRBD2 aligns across 9 bases. The germline V gene encodes CDR1 MNHEY and CDR2 SMNVEV (reference sequence). Trimming cost V 3 bases and J 5 bases; bases outside gene matches: 9. The CDR3 loop spans 16 amino acids. The chain's CDR3 is CASSLRREGLEDTQYF. CDR3 bases: TGTGCCAGCAGTTTGCGGCGGGAGGGCCTCGAAGATACGCAGTATTTT.

This sequence joins TRBV28 and TRBJ1-5; D is uncertain. V shed 0 bases and J shed 0 bases, with 9 bases lying between them. Germline CDR1 MDHEN, CDR2 SYDVKM. There are 16 residues in the CDR3. The CDR3 loop reads CASSLWAVNSNQPQHF. The CDR3 nucleotides read TGTGCCAGCAGTTTATGGGCAGTCAATAGCAATCAGCCCCAGCATTTT.

This rearrangement joins TRBV7-2 to TRBJ2-1; 11 bases agree with TRBD2. The CDR3 spans 17 residues. V was pared by 5 bases and J by 6 bases, with 12 bases of the junction left unmatched. Germline values: CDR1 SGHTA, CDR2 FQGNSA. CDR3 in amino acids: CASSVGFRTSGPNEQFF. The CDR3 nucleotides read TGTGCCAGCAGCGTAGGTTTTCGGACTAGCGGGCCCAATGAGCAGTTCTTC.

This chain links TRBV9 with TRBJ1-2, with 10 bases identical to TRBD1. The trim removed 5 bases at V and 2 bases at J, leaving 3 bases unmatched. CDR1 is SGDLS, CDR2 YYNGEE, per germline. The CDR3 is 14 residues long. The CDR3: CASSLTGGNYGYTF. CDR3 nucleotide sequence: TGTGCCAGCAGTTTGACAGGGGGCAACTATGGCTACACCTTC.

The J gene is TRBJ2-3, the V gene TRBV29-1; perhaps TRBD2 as D (6 bases). The CDR3 sequence is 16 residues long. Germline V gene data show CDR1 as SQVTM and CDR2 as ANQGSEA. The V gene lost 8 bases and the J gene lost 4 bases, with 25 bases spanning the gap. As DNA, the CDR3 is TGCAGCACCCAGTGGGGTCTCGGGGGAGGATCAGATACGCAGTATTTT. This sequence encodes CSTQWGLGGGSDTQYF.

The chain links TRBV7-2 to TRBJ2-7; tentative D call: TRBD2 (6 bases). In germline, CDR1 is SGHTA, CDR2 FQGNSA. The CDR3 is made up of 14 amino acids. V was clipped by 4 bases and J by 1 base, with 11 bases between them. The CDR3 protein is CASSSSGVSYEQYF. In DNA, the CDR3 is TGTGCCAGCAGCTCCTCGGGGGTGTCCTACGAGCAGTACTTC.

There are a few counts of this clone. A read error may produce the germline difference seen at one junction end. The gene calls are TRBV5-1 and TRBJ2-7, with a tentative D call TRBD1 (5 bases). The CDR3 totals 14 residues. Looked up from germline, CDR1 is SGHRS and CDR2 is YFSETQ. The CDR3 spells CASRLAGKELEQYF. The CDR3 nucleotides read TGCGCCAGCAGATTGGCAGGGAAGGAGTTAGAACAGTACTTC.

The chain is built from TRBV7-6 and TRBJ2-1; D possibly corresponds to TRBD2 (6 bases). Germline V CDR1 and CDR2: SGHVS, FNYEAQ. CDR3 size: 20 residues. V lost 5 bases and J 7 bases, leaving 33 bases between the germline ends. The CDR3 is CASSRQPYSGVEGWGNEQFF. CDR3 DNA: TGTGCCAGCAGCCGCCAACCCTATTCGGGAGTAGAGGGCTGGGGGAATGAGCAGTTCTTC.

The chain links TRBV5-4 to TRBJ2-1; 10 bases are a match to TRBD2. Germline V lookup: CDR1 SGHNT, CDR2 YYREEE (reference sequence). The CDR3 runs to 15 residues. Germline trimming cut 0 bases from V and 8 bases from J; bases unmatched to any gene: 5. Here the CDR3 DNA reads TGTGCCAGCAGCTTGGAAGCGGGAGGGCGGGATGAGCAGTTCTTC. Protein: CASSLEAGGRDEQFF.

This clone appeared once. The chain has TRBV11-2 and TRBJ1-3, with TRBD1 as a possible D gene (6 bases). The length of the CDR3 is 16 residues. The germline V gene encodes CDR1 SGHAT and CDR2 FQNNGV. Trimming took 4 bases from V and 4 from J, leaving 17 bases between them. The CDR3 bases are TGTGCCAGCAGCTCCCTCACAGGGAAGGCCGGAAACACCATATATTTT. Its translation: CASSSLTGKAGNTIYF.

The chain uses TRBV30 and TRBJ2-7; no clear D. This CDR3 spans 16 amino acids. V dropped 0 bases and J dropped 3 bases, with 18 bases sitting between them. Germline CDR1 reads GTSNPN; CDR2 reads SVGIG (reference sequence). This chain's CDR3 is CAWSVLWSPNGYEQYF. CDR3 DNA: TGTGCCTGGAGTGTACTTTGGAGTCCCAACGGCTACGAGCAGTACTTC.